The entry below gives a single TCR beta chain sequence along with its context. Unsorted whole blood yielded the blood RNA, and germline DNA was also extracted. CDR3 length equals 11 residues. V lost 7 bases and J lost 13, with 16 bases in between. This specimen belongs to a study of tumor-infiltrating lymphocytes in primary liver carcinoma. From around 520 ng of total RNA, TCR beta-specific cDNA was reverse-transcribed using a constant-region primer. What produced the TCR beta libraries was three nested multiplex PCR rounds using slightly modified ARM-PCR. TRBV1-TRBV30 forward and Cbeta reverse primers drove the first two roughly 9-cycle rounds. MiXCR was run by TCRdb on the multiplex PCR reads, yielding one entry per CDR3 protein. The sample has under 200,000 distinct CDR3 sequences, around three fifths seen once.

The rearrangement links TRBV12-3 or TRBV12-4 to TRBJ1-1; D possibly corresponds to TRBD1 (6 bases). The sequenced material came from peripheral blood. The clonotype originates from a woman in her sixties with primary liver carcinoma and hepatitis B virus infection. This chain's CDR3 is CASTVGHGDFF. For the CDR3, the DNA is TGTGCCAGCACCGTGGGACATGGGGATTTCTTT.